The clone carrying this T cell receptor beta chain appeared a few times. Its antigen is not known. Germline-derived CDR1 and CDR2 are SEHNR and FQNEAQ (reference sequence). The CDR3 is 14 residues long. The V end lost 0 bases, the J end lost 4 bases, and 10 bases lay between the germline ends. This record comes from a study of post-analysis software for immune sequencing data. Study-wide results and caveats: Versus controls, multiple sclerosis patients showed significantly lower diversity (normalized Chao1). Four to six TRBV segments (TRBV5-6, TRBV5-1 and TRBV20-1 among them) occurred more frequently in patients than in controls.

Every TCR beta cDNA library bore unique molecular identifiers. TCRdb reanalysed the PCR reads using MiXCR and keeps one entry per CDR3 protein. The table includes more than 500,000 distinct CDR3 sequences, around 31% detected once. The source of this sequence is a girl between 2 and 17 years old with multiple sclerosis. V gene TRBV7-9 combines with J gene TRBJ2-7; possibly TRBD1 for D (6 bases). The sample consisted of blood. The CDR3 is CASSLAQGTYEQYF. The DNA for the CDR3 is TGTGCCAGCAGCTTAGCGCAGGGGACGTACGAGCAGTACTTC.